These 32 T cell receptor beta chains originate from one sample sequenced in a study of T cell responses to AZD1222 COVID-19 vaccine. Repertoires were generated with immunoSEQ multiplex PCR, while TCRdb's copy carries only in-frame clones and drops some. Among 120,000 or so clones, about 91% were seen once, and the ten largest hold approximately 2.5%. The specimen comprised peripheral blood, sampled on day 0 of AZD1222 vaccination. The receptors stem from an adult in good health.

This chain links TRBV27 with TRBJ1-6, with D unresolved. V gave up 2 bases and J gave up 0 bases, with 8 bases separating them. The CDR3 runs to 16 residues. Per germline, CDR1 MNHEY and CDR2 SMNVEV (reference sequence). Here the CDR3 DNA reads TGTGCCAGCAGTTTAGTGCAGAACTCCTATAATTCACCCCTCCACTTT. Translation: CASSLVQNSYNSPLHF.

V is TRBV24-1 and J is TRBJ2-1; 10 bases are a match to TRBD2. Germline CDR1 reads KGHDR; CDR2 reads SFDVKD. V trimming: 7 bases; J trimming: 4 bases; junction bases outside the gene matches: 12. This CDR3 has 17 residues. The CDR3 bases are TGTGCCACCAGCGCCCCGCTAGCGGGGGTCCGTTACAATGAGCAGTTCTTC. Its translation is CATSAPLAGVRYNEQFF.

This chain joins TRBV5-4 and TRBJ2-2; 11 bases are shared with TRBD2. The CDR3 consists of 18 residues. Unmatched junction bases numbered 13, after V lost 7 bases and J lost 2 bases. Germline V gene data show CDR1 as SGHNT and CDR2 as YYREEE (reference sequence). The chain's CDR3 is CASAGLADSSKNTGELFF. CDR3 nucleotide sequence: TGTGCCAGCGCGGGACTAGCGGACTCCTCCAAAAACACCGGGGAGCTGTTTTTT.

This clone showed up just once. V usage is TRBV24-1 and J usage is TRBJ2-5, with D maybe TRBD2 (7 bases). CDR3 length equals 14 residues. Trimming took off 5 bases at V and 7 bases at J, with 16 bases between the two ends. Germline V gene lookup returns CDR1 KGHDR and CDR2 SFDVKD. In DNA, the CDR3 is TGTGCCACCAGTGTCGGGGCAGGGGAGGGGACCCAGTACTTC. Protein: CATSVGAGEGTQYF.

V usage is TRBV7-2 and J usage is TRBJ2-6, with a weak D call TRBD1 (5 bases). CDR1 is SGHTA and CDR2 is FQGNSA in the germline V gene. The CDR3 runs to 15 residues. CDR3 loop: CASDTSFSGANVLTF. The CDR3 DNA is TGTGCTTCGGACACGTCCTTCTCTGGGGCCAACGTCCTGACTTTC.

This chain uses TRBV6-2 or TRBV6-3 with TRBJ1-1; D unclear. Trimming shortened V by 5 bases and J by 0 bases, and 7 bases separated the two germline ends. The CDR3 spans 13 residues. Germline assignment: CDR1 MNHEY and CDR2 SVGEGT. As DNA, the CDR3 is TGTGCCAGCAGTATGGACCTGAACACTGAAGCTTTCTTT. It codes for CASSMDLNTEAFF.

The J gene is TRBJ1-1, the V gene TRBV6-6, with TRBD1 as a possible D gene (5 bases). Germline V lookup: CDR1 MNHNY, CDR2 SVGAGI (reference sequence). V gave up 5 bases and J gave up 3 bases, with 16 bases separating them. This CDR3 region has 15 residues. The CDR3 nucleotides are TGTGCCAGCAGTCCGAATGACAGCGGCCACACTGAAGCTTTCTTT. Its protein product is CASSPNDSGHTEAFF.

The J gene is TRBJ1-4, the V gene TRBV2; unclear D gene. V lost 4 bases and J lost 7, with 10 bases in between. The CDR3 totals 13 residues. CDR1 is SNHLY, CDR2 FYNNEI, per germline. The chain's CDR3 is CASSAWAGEKLFF. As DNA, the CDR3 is TGTGCCAGCAGTGCGTGGGCCGGTGAAAAACTGTTTTTT.

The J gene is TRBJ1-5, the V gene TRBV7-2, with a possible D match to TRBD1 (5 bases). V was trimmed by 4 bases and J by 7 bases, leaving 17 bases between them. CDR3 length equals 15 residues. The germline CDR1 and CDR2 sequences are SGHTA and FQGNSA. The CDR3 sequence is CASSSFGRGGQPQHF. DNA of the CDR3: TGTGCCAGCAGCTCGTTCGGCCGGGGCGGACAGCCCCAGCATTTT.

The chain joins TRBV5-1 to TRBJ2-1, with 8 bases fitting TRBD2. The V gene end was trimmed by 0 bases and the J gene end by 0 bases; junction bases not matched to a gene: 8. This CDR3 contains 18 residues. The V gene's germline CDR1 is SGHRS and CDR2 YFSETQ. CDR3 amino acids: CASSLDRRLASSYNEQFF. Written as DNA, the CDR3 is TGCGCCAGCAGCTTGGACAGGCGACTAGCGAGCTCCTACAATGAGCAGTTCTTC. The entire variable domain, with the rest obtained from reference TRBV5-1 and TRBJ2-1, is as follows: KAGVTQTPRYLIKTRGQQVTLSCSPISGHRSVSWYQQTPGQGLQFLFEYFSETQRNKGNFPGRFSGRQFSNSRSEMNVSTLELGDSALYLCASSLDRRLASSYNEQFFGPGTRLTVL.

The DNA of the CDR3 is TGTGCCAGTAGTATAGACGGGGACCTGAACACTGAAGCTTTCTTT. Translating it yields CASSIDGDLNTEAFF. The J gene is TRBJ1-1, the V gene TRBV19, with D perhaps matching TRBD1 (5 bases). The CDR3 is 15 amino acids. Germline CDR1 and CDR2: LNHDA and SQIVND (reference sequence). Deletions cut 0 bases from V and 0 bases from J, with 8 bases between.

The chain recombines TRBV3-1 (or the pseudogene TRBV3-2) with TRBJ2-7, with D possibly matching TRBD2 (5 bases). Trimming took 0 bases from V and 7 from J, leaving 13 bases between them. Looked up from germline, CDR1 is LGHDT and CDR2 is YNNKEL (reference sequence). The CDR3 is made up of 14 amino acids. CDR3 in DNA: TGTGCCAGCAGCCAAGAAAGACGAACGGGGGAGCAGTACTTC. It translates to CASSQERRTGEQYF.

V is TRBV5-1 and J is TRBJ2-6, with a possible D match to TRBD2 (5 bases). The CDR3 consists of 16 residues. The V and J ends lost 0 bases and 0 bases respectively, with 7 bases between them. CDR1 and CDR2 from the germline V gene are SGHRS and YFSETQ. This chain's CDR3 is CASSLGRASGANVLTF. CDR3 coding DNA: TGCGCCAGCAGCTTGGGGCGGGCCTCTGGGGCCAACGTCCTGACTTTC.

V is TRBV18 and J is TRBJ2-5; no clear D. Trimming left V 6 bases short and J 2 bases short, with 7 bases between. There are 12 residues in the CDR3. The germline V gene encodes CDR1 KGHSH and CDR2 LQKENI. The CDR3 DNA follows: TGTGCCAGCTCCTCAATACAAGAGACCCAGTACTTC. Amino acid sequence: CASSSIQETQYF. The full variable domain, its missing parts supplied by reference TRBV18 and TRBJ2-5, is NAGVMQNPRHLVRRRGQEARLRCSPMKGHSHVYWYRQLPEEGLKFMVYLQKENIIDESGMPKERFSAEFPKEGPSILRIQQVVRGDSAAYFCASSSIQETQYFGPGTRLLVL.

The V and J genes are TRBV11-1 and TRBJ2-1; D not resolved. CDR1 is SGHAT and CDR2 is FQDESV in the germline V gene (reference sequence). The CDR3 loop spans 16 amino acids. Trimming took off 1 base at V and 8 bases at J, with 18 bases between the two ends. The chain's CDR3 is CASSLDARTSLDEQFF. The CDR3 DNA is TGTGCCAGCAGCTTAGACGCGCGGACCTCCCTCGATGAGCAGTTCTTC.

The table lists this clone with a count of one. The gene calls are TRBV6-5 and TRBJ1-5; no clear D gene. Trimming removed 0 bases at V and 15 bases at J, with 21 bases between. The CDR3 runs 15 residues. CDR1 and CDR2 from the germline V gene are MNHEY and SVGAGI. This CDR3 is CASSYSIRTDTPLHF. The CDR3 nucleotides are TGTGCCAGCAGTTACTCGATTCGTACAGACACCCCCTTGCATTTT.

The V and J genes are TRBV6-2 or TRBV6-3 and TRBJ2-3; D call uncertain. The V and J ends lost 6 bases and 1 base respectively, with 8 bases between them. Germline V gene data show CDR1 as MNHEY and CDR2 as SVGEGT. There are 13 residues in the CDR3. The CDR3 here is CASSSRRTDTQYF. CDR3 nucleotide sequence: TGTGCCAGCAGCTCTAGACGCACAGATACGCAGTATTTT.

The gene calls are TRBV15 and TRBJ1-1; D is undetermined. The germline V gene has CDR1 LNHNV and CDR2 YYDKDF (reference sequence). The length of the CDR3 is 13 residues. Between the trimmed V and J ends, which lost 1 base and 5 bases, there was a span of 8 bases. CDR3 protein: CATSRVGQTEAFF. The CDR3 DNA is TGTGCCACCAGCAGAGTGGGCCAGACTGAAGCTTTCTTT.

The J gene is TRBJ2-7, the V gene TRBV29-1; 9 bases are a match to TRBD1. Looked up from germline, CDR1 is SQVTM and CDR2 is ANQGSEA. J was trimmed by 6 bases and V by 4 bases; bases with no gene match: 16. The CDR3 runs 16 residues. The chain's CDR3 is CSVGFPQGANPSEQYF. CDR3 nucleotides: TGCAGCGTTGGATTTCCACAGGGGGCTAATCCTTCCGAGCAGTACTTC.

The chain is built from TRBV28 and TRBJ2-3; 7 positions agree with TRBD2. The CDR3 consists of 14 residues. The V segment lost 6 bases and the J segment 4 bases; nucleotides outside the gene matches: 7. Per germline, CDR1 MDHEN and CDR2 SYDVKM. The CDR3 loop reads CASRIAGGSDTQYF. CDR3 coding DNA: TGTGCCAGCAGAATAGCGGGTGGCTCAGATACGCAGTATTTT. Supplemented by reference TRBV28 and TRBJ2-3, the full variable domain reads DVKVTQSSRYLVKRTGEKVFLECVQDMDHENMFWYRQDPGLGLRLIYFSYDVKMKEKGDIPEGYSVSREKKERFSLILESASTNQTSMYLCASRIAGGSDTQYFGPGTRLTVL.

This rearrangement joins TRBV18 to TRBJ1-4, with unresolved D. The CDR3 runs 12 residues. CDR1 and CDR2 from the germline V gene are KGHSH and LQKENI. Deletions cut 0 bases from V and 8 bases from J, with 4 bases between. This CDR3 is CASSPPGEKLFF. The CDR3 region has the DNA TGTGCCAGCTCACCACCGGGGGAAAAACTGTTTTTT.

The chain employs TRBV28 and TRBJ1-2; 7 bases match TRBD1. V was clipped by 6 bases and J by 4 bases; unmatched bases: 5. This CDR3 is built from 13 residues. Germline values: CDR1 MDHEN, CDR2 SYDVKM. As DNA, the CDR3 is TGTGCCAGCAGCTCGGGACAGCCCTATGGCTACACCTTC. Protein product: CASSSGQPYGYTF.

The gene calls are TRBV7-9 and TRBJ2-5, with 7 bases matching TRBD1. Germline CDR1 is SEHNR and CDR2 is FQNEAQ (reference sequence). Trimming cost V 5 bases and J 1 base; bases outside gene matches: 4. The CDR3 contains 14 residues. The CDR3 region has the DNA TGTGCCAGCAGCACGGGGACAGCCCAAGAGACCCAGTACTTC. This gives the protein CASSTGTAQETQYF. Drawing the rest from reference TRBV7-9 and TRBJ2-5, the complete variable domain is DTGVSQNPRHKITKRGQNVTFRCDPISEHNRLYWYRQTLGQGPEFLTYFQNEAQLEKSRLLSDRFSAERPKGSFSTLEIQRTEQGDSAMYLCASSTGTAQETQYFGPGTRLLVL.

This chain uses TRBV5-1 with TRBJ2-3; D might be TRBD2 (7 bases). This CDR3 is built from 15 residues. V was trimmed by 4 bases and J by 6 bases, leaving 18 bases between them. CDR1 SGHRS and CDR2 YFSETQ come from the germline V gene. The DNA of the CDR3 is TGCGCCAGCAGCCCGGGGGGCGGAGGGCCGGATACGCAGTATTTT. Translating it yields CASSPGGGGPDTQYF.

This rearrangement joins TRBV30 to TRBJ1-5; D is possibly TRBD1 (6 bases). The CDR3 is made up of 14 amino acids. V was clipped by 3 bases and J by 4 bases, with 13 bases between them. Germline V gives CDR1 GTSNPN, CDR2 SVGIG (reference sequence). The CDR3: CAWSQDRRNQPQHF. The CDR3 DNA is TGTGCCTGGAGCCAAGACAGGAGAAATCAGCCCCAGCATTTT.

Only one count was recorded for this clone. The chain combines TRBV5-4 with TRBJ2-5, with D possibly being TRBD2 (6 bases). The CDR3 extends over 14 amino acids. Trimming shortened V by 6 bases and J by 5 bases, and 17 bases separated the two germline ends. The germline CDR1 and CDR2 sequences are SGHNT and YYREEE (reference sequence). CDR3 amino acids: CASKGTEGRETQYF. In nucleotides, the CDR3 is TGTGCCAGCAAGGGAACGGAGGGCCGGGAGACCCAGTACTTC.

The CDR3 coding sequence is TGCAGTTCGGACTTTTCCGGGGAGCTGTTTTTT. The encoded protein is CSSDFSGELFF. The chain links TRBV20-1 to TRBJ2-2, with D possibly being TRBD2 (5 bases). V was trimmed by 8 bases and J by 6 bases, leaving 10 bases between them. Germline values: CDR1 DFQATT, CDR2 SNEGSKA (reference sequence). This CDR3 has 11 residues.

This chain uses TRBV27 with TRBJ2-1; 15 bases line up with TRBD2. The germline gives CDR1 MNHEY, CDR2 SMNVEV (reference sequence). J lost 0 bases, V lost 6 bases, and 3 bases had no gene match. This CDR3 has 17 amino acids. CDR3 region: CASRRTSGRGSYNEQFF. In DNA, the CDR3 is TGTGCCAGCAGGCGGACTAGCGGGAGGGGCTCCTACAATGAGCAGTTCTTC.

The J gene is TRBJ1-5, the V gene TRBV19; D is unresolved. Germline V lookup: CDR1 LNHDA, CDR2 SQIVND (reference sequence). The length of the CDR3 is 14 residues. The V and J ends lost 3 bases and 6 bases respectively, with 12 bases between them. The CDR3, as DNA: TGTGCCAGTAGTATGGGTGGCGAGCTTCAGCCCCAGCATTTT. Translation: CASSMGGELQPQHF.

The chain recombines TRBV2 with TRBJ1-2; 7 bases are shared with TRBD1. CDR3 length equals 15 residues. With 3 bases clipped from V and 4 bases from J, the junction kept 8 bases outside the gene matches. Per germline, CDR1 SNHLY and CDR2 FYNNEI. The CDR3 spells CASSDPGQEGYGYTF. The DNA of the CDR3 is TGTGCCAGCAGTGACCCCGGACAGGAGGGCTATGGCTACACCTTC.

The CDR3 DNA follows: TGCGCCAGCAGAACAGGGAATCCCACCAAAAACATTCAGTACTTC. Its protein is CASRTGNPTKNIQYF. The rearrangement joins TRBV5-1 to TRBJ2-4; D is perhaps TRBD1 (6 bases). The V gene lost 5 bases and the J gene lost 2 bases, with 14 bases spanning the gap. The length of the CDR3 is 15 residues. Germline assignment: CDR1 SGHRS and CDR2 YFSETQ.

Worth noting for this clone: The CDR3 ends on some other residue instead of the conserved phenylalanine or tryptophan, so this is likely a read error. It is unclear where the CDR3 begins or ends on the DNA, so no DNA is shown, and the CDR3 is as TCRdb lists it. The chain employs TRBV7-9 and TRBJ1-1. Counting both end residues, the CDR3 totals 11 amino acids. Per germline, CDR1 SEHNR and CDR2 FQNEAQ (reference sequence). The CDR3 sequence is CASRSGEVFGV.